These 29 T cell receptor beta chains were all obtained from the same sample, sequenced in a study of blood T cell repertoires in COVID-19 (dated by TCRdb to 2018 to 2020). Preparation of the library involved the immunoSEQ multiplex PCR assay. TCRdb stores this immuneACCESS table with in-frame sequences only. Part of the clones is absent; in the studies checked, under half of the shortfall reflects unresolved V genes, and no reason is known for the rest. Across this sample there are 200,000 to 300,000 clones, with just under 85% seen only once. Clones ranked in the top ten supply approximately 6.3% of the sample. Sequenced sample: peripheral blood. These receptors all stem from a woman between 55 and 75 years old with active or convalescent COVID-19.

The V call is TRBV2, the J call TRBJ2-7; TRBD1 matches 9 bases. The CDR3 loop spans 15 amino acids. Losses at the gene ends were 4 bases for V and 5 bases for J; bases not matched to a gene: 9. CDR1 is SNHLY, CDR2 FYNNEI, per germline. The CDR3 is CASSVLRQGENEQYF. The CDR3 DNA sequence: TGTGCCAGCAGTGTTTTGCGACAGGGGGAAAACGAGCAGTACTTC.

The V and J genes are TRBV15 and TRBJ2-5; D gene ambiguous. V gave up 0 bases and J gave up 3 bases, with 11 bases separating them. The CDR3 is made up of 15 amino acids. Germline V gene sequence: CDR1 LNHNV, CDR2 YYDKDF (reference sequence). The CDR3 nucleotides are TGTGCCACCAGCAGAGATAGTACCCGAAAAGAGACCCAGTACTTC. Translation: CATSRDSTRKETQYF. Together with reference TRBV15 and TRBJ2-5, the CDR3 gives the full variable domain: DAMVIQNPRYQVTQFGKPVTLSCSQTLNHNVMYWYQQKSSQAPKLLFHYYDKDFNNEADTPDNFQSRRPNTSFCFLDIRSPGLGDTAMYLCATSRDSTRKETQYFGPGTRLLVL.

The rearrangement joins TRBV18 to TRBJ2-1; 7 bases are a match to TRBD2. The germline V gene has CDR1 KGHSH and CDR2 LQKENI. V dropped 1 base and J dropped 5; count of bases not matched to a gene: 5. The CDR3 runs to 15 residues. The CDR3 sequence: CASSPRLAPDNEQFF. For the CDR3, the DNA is TGTGCCAGCTCACCACGACTAGCCCCGGACAATGAGCAGTTCTTC.

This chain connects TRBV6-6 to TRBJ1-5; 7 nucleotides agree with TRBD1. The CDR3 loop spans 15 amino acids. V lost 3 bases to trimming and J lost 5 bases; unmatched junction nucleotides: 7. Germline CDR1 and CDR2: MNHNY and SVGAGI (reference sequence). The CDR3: CASSYFTGEDQPQHF. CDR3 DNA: TGTGCCAGCAGTTATTTTACAGGGGAAGATCAGCCCCAGCATTTT.

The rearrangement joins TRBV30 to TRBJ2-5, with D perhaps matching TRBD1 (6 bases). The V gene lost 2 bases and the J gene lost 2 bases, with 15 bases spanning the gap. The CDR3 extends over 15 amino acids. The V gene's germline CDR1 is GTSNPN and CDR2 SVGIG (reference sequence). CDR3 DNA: TGTGCCTGGAGTTCCCCGTTGGGGACACAAGAGACCCAGTACTTC. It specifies CAWSSPLGTQETQYF.

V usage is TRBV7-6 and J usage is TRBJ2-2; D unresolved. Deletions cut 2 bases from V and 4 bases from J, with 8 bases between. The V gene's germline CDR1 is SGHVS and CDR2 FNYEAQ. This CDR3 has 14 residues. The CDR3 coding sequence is TGTGCCAGCAGCTTACGAGGCAGCACCGGGGAGCTGTTTTTT. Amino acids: CASSLRGSTGELFF.

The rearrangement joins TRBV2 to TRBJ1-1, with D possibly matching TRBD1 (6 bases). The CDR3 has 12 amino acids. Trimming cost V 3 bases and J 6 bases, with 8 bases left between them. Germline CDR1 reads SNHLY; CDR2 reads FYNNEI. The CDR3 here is CASSDDRPEAFF. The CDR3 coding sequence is TGTGCCAGCAGTGACGACAGGCCTGAAGCTTTCTTT.

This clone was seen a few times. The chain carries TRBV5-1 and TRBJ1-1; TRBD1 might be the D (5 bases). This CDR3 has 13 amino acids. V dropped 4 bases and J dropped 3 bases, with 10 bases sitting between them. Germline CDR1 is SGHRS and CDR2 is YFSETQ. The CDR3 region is CASSTTGDTEAFF. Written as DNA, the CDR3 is TGCGCCAGCAGCACAACAGGAGACACTGAAGCTTTCTTT.

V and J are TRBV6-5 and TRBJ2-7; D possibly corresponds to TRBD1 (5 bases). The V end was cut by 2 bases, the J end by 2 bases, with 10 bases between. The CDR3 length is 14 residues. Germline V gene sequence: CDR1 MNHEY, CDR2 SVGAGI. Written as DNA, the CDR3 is TGTGCCAGCAGTTACACAAGACAGACCTACGAGCAGTACTTC. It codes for CASSYTRQTYEQYF.

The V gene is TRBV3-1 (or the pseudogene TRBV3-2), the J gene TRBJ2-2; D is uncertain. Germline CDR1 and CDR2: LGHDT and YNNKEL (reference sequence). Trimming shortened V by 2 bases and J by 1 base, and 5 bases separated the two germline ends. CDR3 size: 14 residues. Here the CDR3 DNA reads TGTGCCAGCAGCCAAACGAGGAACACCGGGGAGCTGTTTTTT. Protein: CASSQTRNTGELFF.

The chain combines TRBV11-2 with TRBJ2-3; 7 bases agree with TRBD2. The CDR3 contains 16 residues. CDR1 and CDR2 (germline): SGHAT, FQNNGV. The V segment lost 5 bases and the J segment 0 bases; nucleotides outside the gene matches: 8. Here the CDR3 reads CASSPEAAGSTDTQYF. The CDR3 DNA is TGTGCCAGCAGCCCCGAGGCAGCGGGGAGCACAGATACGCAGTATTTT. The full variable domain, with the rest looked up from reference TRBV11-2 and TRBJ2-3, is EAGVAQSPRYKIIEKRQSVAFWCNPISGHATLYWYQQILGQGPKLLIQFQNNGVVDDSQLPKDRFSAERLKGVDSTLKIQPAKLEDSAVYLCASSPEAAGSTDTQYFGPGTRLTVL.

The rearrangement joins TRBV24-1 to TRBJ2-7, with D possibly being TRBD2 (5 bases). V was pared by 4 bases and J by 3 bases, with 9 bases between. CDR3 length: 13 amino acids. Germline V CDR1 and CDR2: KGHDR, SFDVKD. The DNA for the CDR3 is TGTGCCACCAGTGAGTCCGGGGACTACGAGCAGTACTTC. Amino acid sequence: CATSESGDYEQYF.

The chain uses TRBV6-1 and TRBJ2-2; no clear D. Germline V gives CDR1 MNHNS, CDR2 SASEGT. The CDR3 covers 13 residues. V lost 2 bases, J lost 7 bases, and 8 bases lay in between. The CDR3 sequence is CASSEWRIGELFF. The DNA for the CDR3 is TGTGCCAGCAGTGAATGGAGAATCGGGGAGCTGTTTTTT.

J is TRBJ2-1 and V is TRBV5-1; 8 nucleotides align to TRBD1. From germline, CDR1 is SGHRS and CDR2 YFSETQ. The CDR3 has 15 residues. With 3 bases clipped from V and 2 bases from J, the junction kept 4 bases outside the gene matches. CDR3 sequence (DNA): TGCGCCAGCAGCTCCGGACAGGGAACCTACAATGAGCAGTTCTTC. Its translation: CASSSGQGTYNEQFF.

CDR3 coding DNA: TGTGCCAGCAGCTTAGGGACAGTGCCCTACGAGCAGTACTTC. This translates into CASSLGTVPYEQYF. The chain couples TRBV11-3 to TRBJ2-7; D is possibly TRBD1 (6 bases). The germline gives CDR1 SGHNT, CDR2 YENEEA. V lost 1 base to trimming and J lost 2 bases, with 9 bases between them. This CDR3 contains 14 residues. Supplemented by reference TRBV11-3 and TRBJ2-7, the full variable domain reads EAGVVQSPRYKIIEKKQPVAFWCNPISGHNTLYWYLQNLGQGPELLIRYENEEAVDDSQLPKDRFSAERLKGVDSTLKIQPAELGDSAVYLCASSLGTVPYEQYFGPGTRLTVT.

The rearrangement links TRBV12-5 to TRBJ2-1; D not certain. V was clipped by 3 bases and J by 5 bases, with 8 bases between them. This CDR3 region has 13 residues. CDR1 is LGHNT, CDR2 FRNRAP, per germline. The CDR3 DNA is TGTGCTAGTGGTTTAGACTTGAACAATGAGCAGTTCTTC. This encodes CASGLDLNNEQFF.

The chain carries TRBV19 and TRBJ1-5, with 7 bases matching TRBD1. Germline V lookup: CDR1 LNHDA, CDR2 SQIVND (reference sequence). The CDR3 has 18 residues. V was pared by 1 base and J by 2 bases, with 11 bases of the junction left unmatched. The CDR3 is CASSIARGQSGGNQPQHF. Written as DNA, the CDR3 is TGTGCCAGTAGTATAGCCCGGGGACAGTCTGGGGGCAATCAGCCCCAGCATTTT.

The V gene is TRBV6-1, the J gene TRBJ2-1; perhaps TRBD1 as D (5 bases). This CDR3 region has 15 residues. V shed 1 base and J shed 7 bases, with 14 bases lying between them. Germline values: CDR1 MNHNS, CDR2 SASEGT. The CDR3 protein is CASSEEPRVGNEQFF. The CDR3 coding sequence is TGTGCCAGCAGTGAAGAGCCCAGGGTAGGAAATGAGCAGTTCTTC.

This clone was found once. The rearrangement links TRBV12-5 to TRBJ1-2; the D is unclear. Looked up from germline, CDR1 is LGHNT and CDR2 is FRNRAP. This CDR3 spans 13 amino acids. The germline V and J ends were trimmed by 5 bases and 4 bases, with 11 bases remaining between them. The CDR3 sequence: CASGPTYLYGYTF. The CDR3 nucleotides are TGTGCTAGTGGTCCAACCTACCTCTATGGCTACACCTTC.

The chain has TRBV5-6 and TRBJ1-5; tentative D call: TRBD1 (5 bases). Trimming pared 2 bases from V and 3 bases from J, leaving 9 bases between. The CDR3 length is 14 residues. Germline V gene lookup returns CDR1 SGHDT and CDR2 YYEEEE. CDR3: CASSFSRANQPQHF. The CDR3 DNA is TGTGCCAGCAGCTTCAGCAGGGCCAATCAGCCCCAGCATTTT.

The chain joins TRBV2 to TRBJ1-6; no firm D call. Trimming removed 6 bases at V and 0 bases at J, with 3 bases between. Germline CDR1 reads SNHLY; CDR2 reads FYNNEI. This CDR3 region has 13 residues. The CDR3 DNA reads TGTGCCAGCAGGAGCTCCTATAATTCACCCCTCCACTTT. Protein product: CASRSSYNSPLHF.

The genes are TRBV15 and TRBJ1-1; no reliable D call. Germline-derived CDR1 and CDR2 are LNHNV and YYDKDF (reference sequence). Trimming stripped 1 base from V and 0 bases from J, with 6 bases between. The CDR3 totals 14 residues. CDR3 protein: CATSRVSVNTEAFF. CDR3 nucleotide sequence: TGTGCCACCAGCAGAGTCTCCGTGAACACTGAAGCTTTCTTT. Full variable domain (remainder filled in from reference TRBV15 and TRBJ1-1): DAMVIQNPRYQVTQFGKPVTLSCSQTLNHNVMYWYQQKSSQAPKLLFHYYDKDFNNEADTPDNFQSRRPNTSFCFLDIRSPGLGDTAMYLCATSRVSVNTEAFFGQGTRLTVV.

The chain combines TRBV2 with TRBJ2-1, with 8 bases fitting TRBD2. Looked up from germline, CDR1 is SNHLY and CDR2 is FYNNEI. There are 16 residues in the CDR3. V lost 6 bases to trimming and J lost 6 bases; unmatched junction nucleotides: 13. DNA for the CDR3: TGTGCCAGCAGGACTGCCCTAGCGGGCGAAGGCAATGAGCAGTTCTTC. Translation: CASRTALAGEGNEQFF.

The CDR3 is CAWSSNQRETQYF. For the CDR3, the DNA is TGTGCCTGGAGTAGCAACCAGCGGGAGACCCAGTACTTC. The rearrangement uses TRBV30 and TRBJ2-5, with D maybe TRBD2 (5 bases). V was pared by 2 bases and J by 5 bases, with 12 bases between. CDR3 size: 13 residues. Germline V gene data show CDR1 as GTSNPN and CDR2 as SVGIG (reference sequence).

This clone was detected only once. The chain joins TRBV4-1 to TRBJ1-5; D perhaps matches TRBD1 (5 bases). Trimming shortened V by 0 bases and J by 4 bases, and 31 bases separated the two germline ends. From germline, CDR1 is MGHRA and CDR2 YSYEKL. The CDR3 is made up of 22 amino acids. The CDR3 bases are TGCGCCAGCAGCCAAGATTCGTCGAGGACCAAAAAAAGACGGACACCAAATCAGCCCCAGCATTTT. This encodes CASSQDSSRTKKRRTPNQPQHF.

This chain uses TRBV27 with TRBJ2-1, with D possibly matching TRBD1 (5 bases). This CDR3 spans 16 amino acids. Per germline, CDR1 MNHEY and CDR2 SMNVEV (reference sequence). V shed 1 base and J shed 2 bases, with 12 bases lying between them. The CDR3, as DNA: TGTGCCAGCAGTTTATTTTCAGGGCCCACCTACAATGAGCAGTTCTTC. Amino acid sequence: CASSLFSGPTYNEQFF.

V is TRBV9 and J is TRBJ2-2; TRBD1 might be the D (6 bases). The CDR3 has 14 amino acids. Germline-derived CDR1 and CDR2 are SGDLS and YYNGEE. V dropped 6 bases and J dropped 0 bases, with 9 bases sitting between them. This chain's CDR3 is CASTWTANTGELFF. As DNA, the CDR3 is TGTGCCAGCACCTGGACAGCGAACACCGGGGAGCTGTTTTTT.

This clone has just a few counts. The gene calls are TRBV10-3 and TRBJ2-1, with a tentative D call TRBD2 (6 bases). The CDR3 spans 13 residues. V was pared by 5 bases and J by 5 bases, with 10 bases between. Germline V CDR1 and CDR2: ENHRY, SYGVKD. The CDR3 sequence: CAISSRLDNEQFF. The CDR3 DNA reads TGTGCCATCAGTTCAAGACTAGACAATGAGCAGTTCTTC.

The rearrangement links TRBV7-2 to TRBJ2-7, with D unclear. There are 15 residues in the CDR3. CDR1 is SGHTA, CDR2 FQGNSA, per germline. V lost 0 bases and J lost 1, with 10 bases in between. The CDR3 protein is CASSLASSQSYEQYF. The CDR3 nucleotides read TGTGCCAGCAGCTTAGCGTCTTCACAGTCCTACGAGCAGTACTTC.